This TCR beta chain derives from a study of T-cell reconstitution after alpha-beta-depleted transplantation in children. CDR1 and CDR2 from the germline V gene are SGHTA and FQGNSA. CDR3 length: 15 amino acids. Trimming shortened V by 1 base and J by 1 base, and 8 bases separated the two germline ends. Unique molecular identifiers were incorporated when the TCRbeta library was constructed. Each CDR3 protein gets one entry after TCRdb re-called the PCR reads with MiXCR. The sample yields approximately 420,000 distinct CDR3 sequences, about a tenth seen once. This clonotype occurred a few times. The source material was PBMCs from the stem cell graft donor, sampled from the stem cell graft. The TCR comes from a human donor who donated a stem cell graft to a child with acute myeloid leukemia. This chain uses TRBV7-2 with TRBJ1-5; D uncertain. This CDR3 reads CASSLGRFSNQPQHF. In DNA form, the CDR3 reads TGTGCCAGCAGCTTAGGGCGGTTCAGCAATCAGCCCCAGCATTTT.